These T cell receptor beta chains were read from a single sample in a study of a mutant IDH1 vaccine in newly diagnosed glioma. Measured with immunoSEQ multiplex PCR; TCRdb has only the in-frame clones, and not every one. This sample yields tens of thousands of clones, of which 80% to 95% are seen a single time; about 20% belongs to the top ten. The input for sequencing was PBMCs, taken from a glioma patient treated with radiotherapy, temozolomide or both. The receptor set was obtained from a man in his late teens or twenties with glioma. CDR3s include the opening cysteine and the closing phenylalanine or tryptophan. Each record gives: J gene, D gene, V gene, clone size, CDR3 DNA, CDR3 protein. D genes are given only for firm matches. Not all rows give a size; the values are once, few, many and, for expanded clones, a class.

>TRBJ1-1|-|TRBV5-6|-
TGTGCCAGCAGCCTGAGAAGGCTTGAAGCTTTCTTT
CASSLRRLEAFF
>TRBJ1-2|TRBD1|TRBV6-5|-
TGTGCCAGCAGTTCCACCCGGGACAGGGGTAACTATGGCTACACCTTC
CASSSTRDRGNYGYTF
>TRBJ2-1|TRBD2|TRBV6-6|once
TGTGCCAGCGGCCGACTAGCGGGAGGGTACAATGAGCAGTTCTTC
CASGRLAGGYNEQFF
>TRBJ2-2|TRBD2|TRBV19|-
TGTGCCAGTAGTATACTGACTAGCGGGAGGACCGGGGAGCTGTTTTTT
CASSILTSGRTGELFF
>TRBJ2-2|-|TRBV18|once
TGTGCCAGCTCACCACCGGCGGGCTACGGGGAGCTGTTTTTT
CASSPPAGYGELFF
>TRBJ2-1|TRBD2|TRBV19|-
TGTGCCAGTAGCAGACTAGCGGGAGGGCTTGACAATGAGCAGTTCTTC
CASSRLAGGLDNEQFF
>TRBJ1-3|-|TRBV5-5|-
TGTGCCAGCAGGGCTGGAAACACCATATATTTT
CASRAGNTIYF
>TRBJ1-2|TRBD1|TRBV30|-
TGTGCATTGGGCCGGGGACAGGGATCCCCGCACTATGGCTACACCTTC
CALGRGQGSPHYGYTF
>TRBJ1-1|-|TRBV2|-
TGTGCCAGCAGTGAAGCGGGCCGCTCTCGAACTGAAGCTTTCTTT
CASSEAGRSRTEAFF
>TRBJ1-1|-|TRBV9|few
TGTGCCAGCAGCGGGCAATCTGGGGCTTTCTTT
CASSGQSGAFF
>TRBJ1-1|-|TRBV27|-
TGTGCCAGCAGTTTATCGGAGGGGTTGGCGAACACTGAAGCTTTCTTT
CASSLSEGLANTEAFF
>TRBJ2-7|TRBD2|TRBV4-3|-
TGCGCCAGCAGCCACGGGACTAGCGGGAGTTATAACGAGCAGTACTTC
CASSHGTSGSYNEQYF
>TRBJ1-4|-|TRBV5-1|-
TGCGCCAGCAGCTTGGCGGGCCGGGTGGGCGAAAAACTGTTTTTT
CASSLAGRVGEKLFF
>TRBJ2-5|-|TRBV7-3|-
TGTGCCAGCAGCTTGGACTCTAACAAAGAGACCCAGTACTTC
CASSLDSNKETQYF